The rows below give T cell receptor beta chains drawn from one sample of a study of shared T cell receptors in the human thymus. Generated by immunoSEQ multiplex PCR, the TCRdb table keeps only in-frame clones and is missing some. The repertoire holds under 700,000 clones, with around 78% as singletons. These records were also assigned to another study, of human thymus T cells.

The specimen sequenced was thymocytes. These receptor sequences come from a boy younger than two with a congenital heart defect. The CDR3 runs from the conserved cysteine through the conserved F or W. D genes are given only for firm matches. Clone size is given for some rows only: seen once, a few or many times, or a class if the clone is expanded.

V	J	D	size	DNA	CDR3
TRBV7-9	TRBJ2-5	-	-	TGTGCCAGCAGCTTGGGGGGGCCCCAGTACTTC	CASSLGGPQYF
TRBV7-2	TRBJ2-7	TRBD1	-	TGTGCCAGCAGCCCGACAGGGATGCTCTACGAGCAGTACTTC	CASSPTGMLYEQYF
TRBV28	TRBJ2-1	TRBD2	-	TGTGCCAGCAGTAACTCCGGGACTAGCGGGGGGATAAGGCCCTACAATGAGCAGTTCTTC	CASSNSGTSGGIRPYNEQFF
TRBV5-1	TRBJ2-1	-	-	TGCGCCAGCAGCGAGAAAAGCGGGTACAATGAGCAGTTCTTC	CASSEKSGYNEQFF
TRBV12-5	TRBJ2-5	TRBD1	-	TGTGCTAGTGGCCTGGGACAGGGGGCTACCGCCGGAGAGACCCAGTACTTC	CASGLGQGATAGETQYF
TRBV4-1	TRBJ2-7	TRBD2	-	TGCGCCAGCAGCCAAGATCGGCGGGAGGGTAGTTGTTCCTACGAGCAGTACTTC	CASSQDRREGSCSYEQYF
TRBV6-1	TRBJ2-3	-	-	TGTGCCAGCAGTGAACTGGCAGGGACAGATACGCAGTATTTT	CASSELAGTDTQYF
TRBV4-1	TRBJ2-4	TRBD2	-	TGCGCCAGCAGCCAAGGGCGGCTAGCGGGCCCCAAGCGGGCCAAAAACATTCAGTACTTC	CASSQGRLAGPKRAKNIQYF
TRBV2	TRBJ1-2	-	-	TGTGCCAGCAGTGCTCCCAGGGATCCACTCTATGGCTACACCTTC	CASSAPRDPLYGYTF
TRBV5-6	TRBJ2-7	-	-	TGTGCCAGCAGCTTGCGGGACATTCTCTCCTACGAGCAGTACTTC	CASSLRDILSYEQYF
TRBV5-1	TRBJ2-1	TRBD2	once	TGCGCCAGCAGCTTCACTAGCGGTGGGGACAATGAGCAGTTCTTC	CASSFTSGGDNEQFF
TRBV11-2	TRBJ2-5	-	-	TGTGCCAGCAGCTTTCTGAGGGGGAAAATGGCCGAGACCCAGTACTTC	CASSFLRGKMAETQYF
TRBV4-1	TRBJ2-3	-	-	TGCGCCAGCAGCCAAGAAGGGGGAAGGAATACGCAGTATTTT	CASSQEGGRNTQYF
TRBV11-2	TRBJ1-6	-	-	TGTGCCAGCAGCTTAGATCCAAGGTCGCGGGGTTATTCACCCCTCCACTTT	CASSLDPRSRGYSPLHF
TRBV11-3	TRBJ2-7	-	-	TGTGCCAGCAGCTTATCCCGATACAGGGCTCAAGGCTACGAGCAGTACTTC	CASSLSRYRAQGYEQYF
TRBV4-3	TRBJ2-7	TRBD2	-	TGCGCCAGCAGCCAAGGACTAGCTCTCTACGAGCAGTACTTC	CASSQGLALYEQYF
TRBV5-5	TRBJ2-1	-	once	TGTGCCAGCAGCTTAACTAGGGCCCTCAATGAGCAGTTCTTC	CASSLTRALNEQFF
TRBV4-3	TRBJ2-7	TRBD1	-	TGCGCCAGCAGCCAAGAAGGAGGACAGGGGGGGTACGAGCAGTACTTC	CASSQEGGQGGYEQYF
TRBV30	TRBJ2-7	-	-	TGTGCCTGGAGCCCTGCAAGGAGCTCCTACGAGCAGTACTTC	CAWSPARSSYEQYF
TRBV18	TRBJ2-7	TRBD2	-	TGTGCCAGCTCACTAGGACTAGCGGGAGGGCCTCCCTACGAGCAGTACTTC	CASSLGLAGGPPYEQYF
TRBV25-1	TRBJ2-3	-	-	TGTGCCAGCAGTGAATTAGAAGGAGGCACAGATACGCAGTATTTT	CASSELEGGTDTQYF
TRBV27	TRBJ2-3	-	-	TGTGCCAGCAGTGTAGTACGGGGGACAGAGAAGTATTTT	CASSVVRGTEKYF
TRBV4-1	TRBJ2-7	TRBD1	-	TGCGCCAGCAGCCAAGAAATCCAGGGGGCCAGCACCCTCTACGAGCAGTACTTC	CASSQEIQGASTLYEQYF
TRBV25-1	TRBJ2-1	-	-	TGTGCCAGCACAGGGGACTACAATGAGCAGTTCTTC	CASTGDYNEQFF
TRBV6-5	TRBJ2-3	TRBD2	-	TGTGCCAGCAGTTACTCCGGGGGGGGCGATACGCAGTATTTT	CASSYSGGGDTQYF
TRBV30	TRBJ2-3	TRBD1	-	TGTGCCTGGAGTGTACTGCCAGGGGGCGCGGGAACCCAAGATACGCAGTATTTT	CAWSVLPGGAGTQDTQYF
TRBV13	TRBJ2-1	TRBD2	few	TGTGCCAGCAGCCCCCCCGGCGGTGCGGGAGGCCCTTCCCATGAGCAGTTCTTC	CASSPPGGAGGPSHEQFF
TRBV13	TRBJ1-1	TRBD1	-	TGTGCCAGCAGCTTACCGGGACAGGGGAGGACTGAAGCTTTCTTT	CASSLPGQGRTEAFF
TRBV4-3	TRBJ1-1	-	-	TGCGCCAGCAGCCAAGAACCAACAGGACAGTTGAACACTGAAGCTTTCTTT	CASSQEPTGQLNTEAFF
TRBV2	TRBJ2-6	-	-	TGTGCCAGCAGTATGGCAGGATCTGGGGCCAACGTCCTGACTTTC	CASSMAGSGANVLTF
TRBV5-1	TRBJ2-1	-	-	TGCGCCAGCAGCTTCCCGGGTCGGGATGAGCAGTTCTTC	CASSFPGRDEQFF
TRBV29-1	TRBJ1-5	-	-	TGCAGCGTCGGGGAGGGGGGATGGCCCCAGCATTTT	CSVGEGGWPQHF
TRBV27	TRBJ2-1	-	once	TGTGCCAGCAGTACCCAAGCGTTCTCCTACAATGAGCAGTTCTTC	CASSTQAFSYNEQFF
TRBV7-9	TRBJ1-3	-	-	TGTGCCAGCAGCTTAGGGCCGATCCAGTATTTATCCTCTGGAAACACCATATATTTT	CASSLGPIQYLSSGNTIYF
TRBV9	TRBJ1-1	-	-	TGTGCCAGCAGCGTAGGATCCAGGGAGAACACTGAAGCTTTCTTT	CASSVGSRENTEAFF
TRBV27	TRBJ1-2	TRBD1	-	TGTGCCAGCAGTTTTGGGAGACAGGGGATGTATGGCTACACCTTC	CASSFGRQGMYGYTF
TRBV6-1	TRBJ2-7	TRBD1	once	TGTGCCAGCGTGACAGGGGAATACGAGCAGTACTTC	CASVTGEYEQYF
TRBV4-2	TRBJ1-1	-	-	TGTGCCAGCAGCCAAGGGGGCAGTGGGGTCAACACTGAAGCTTTCTTT	CASSQGGSGVNTEAFF
TRBV13	TRBJ1-2	-	-	TGTGCCAGCAGCCCATGGCGGGGACCGGGCGGCTACACCTTC	CASSPWRGPGGYTF
TRBV11-2	TRBJ2-4	-	-	TGTGCCAGCAGCGGACGTGGACAGCCTGCAGCCAAAAACATTCAGTACTTC	CASSGRGQPAAKNIQYF
TRBV25-1	TRBJ2-7	TRBD1	-	TGTGCCAGCAGTCCCAGGGGGCACAACGAGCAGTACTTC	CASSPRGHNEQYF
TRBV18	TRBJ2-7	TRBD2	-	TGTGCCAGCTCACCACCTCGAGCGGGAGGCCGCTACGAGCAGTACTTC	CASSPPRAGGRYEQYF
TRBV6-5	TRBJ2-1	-	-	TGTGCCAGCAGTTACTCGCGAGCCGGTGGGCAGTTCTTC	CASSYSRAGGQFF
TRBV9	TRBJ2-2	-	-	TGTGCCAGCAGCGTAGGGGCATTTAACACCGGGGAGCTGTTTTTT	CASSVGAFNTGELFF
TRBV25-1	TRBJ1-1	-	-	TGTGCCAGCAGCCCCCCCACGGTCTTCCCTCGGGAAGCTTTCTTT	CASSPPTVFPREAFF
TRBV5-1	TRBJ2-5	-	-	TGCGCCAGCAGCTTGGTCGAGGGGGGGCAAGAGACCCAGTACTTC	CASSLVEGGQETQYF